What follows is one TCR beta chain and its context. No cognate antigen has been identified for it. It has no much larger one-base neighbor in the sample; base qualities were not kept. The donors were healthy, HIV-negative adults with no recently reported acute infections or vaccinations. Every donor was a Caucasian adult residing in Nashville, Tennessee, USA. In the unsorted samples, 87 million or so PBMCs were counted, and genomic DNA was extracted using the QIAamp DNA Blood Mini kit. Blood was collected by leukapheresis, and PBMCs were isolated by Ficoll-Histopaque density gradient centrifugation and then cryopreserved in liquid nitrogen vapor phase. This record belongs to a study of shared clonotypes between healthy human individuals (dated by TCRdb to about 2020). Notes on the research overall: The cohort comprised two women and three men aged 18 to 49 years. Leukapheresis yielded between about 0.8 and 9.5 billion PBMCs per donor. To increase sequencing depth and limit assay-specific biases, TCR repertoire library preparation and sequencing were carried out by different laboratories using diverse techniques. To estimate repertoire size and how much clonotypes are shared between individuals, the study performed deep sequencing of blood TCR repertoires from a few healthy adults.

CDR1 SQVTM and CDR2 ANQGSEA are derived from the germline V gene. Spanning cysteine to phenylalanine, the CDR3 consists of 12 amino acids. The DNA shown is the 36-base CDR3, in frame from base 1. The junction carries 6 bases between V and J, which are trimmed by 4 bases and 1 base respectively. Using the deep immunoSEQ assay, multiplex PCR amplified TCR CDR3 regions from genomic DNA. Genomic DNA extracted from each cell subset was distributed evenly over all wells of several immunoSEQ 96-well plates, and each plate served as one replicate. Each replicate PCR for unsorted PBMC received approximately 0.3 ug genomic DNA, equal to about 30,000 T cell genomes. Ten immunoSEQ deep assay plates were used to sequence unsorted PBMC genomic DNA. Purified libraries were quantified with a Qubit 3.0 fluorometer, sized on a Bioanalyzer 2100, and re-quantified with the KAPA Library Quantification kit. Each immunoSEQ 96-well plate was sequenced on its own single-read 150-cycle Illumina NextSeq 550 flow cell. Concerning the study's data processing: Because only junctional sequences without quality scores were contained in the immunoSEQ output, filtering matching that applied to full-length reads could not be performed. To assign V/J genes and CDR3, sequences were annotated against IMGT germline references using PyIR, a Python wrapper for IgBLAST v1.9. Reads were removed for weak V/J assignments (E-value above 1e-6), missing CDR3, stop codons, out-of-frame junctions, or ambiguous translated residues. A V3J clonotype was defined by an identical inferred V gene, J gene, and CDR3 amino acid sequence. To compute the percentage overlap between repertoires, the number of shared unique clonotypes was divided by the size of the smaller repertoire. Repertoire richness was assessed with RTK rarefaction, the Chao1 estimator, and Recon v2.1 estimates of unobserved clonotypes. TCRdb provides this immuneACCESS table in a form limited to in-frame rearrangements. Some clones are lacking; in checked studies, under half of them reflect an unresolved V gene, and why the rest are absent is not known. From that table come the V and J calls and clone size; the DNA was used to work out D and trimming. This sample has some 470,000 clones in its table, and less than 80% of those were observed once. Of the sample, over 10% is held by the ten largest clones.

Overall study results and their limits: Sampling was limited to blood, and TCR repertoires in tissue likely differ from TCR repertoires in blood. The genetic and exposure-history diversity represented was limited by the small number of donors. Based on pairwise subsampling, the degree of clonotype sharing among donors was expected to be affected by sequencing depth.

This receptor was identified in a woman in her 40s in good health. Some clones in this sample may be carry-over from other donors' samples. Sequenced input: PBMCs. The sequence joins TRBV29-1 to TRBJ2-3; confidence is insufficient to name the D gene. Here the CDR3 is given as CSVAPGTDTQYF. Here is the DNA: TGCAGCGTTGCCCCGGGCACAGATACGCAGTATTTT.